This T cell receptor (beta chain) derives from a study of blood T cell repertoires in COVID-19. Study processing details: Nucleated cell counts were estimated from reference gene primer amplification. Libraries were prepared by immunoSEQ multiplex PCR; TCRdb keeps only in-frame clonotypes and omits some of them. V, J and clone size are taken as reported in that table, and D and trimming were inferred from the DNA itself. The repertoire includes 11,000 or so clones, over 75% of them detected once, and approximately 40% sits in the top ten. The source material was peripheral blood. This clonotype was sampled from a man older than 75 with acute or convalescent COVID-19.

The CDR3 nucleotides read TGTGCCAGCAGCTTCATAGCGGGGGGGAGCACAGATACGCAGTATTTT. It specifies CASSFIAGGSTDTQYF. The chain recombines TRBV7-3 with TRBJ2-3, with 11 bases identical to TRBD2. Germline CDR1 and CDR2: SGHTA and FQGTGA. This CDR3 spans 16 amino acids. V shed 3 bases, J shed 0 bases, and the junction held 2 bases outside the gene matches.